The TCR beta chain under discussion was sequenced for a study of CD8+ T cells in alopecia areata. Concerning this clone itself: Its target is not known.

The CDR3 consists of 14 residues. The V gene's germline CDR1 is SQVTM and CDR2 ANQGSEA. The J segment lost 4 bases and the V segment lost 5 bases, leaving 7 bases of the junction unmatched. Treatment given: oral pan-JAK inhibitor, 5-10 mg twice daily. Peripheral blood, together with lesional scalp punch biopsies, was collected from alopecia areata patients. The sequencing template was cDNA reverse transcribed from extracted RNA. The method was immunoSEQ multiplex PCR; TCRdb's version includes in-frame clones alone and lacks a portion of them. This sample has some 160,000 clones; 50% to 70% occur once, and the top ten carry approximately 0.91%. Study results and limitations: One nonresponder leaves baseline CD8+ expansion's link to response uncertain.

The chain carries TRBV29-1 and TRBJ1-4; TRBD1 matches 7 bases. This clonotype was obtained from a human donor with alopecia areata. Sequenced here: CD4+ T cells sorted from blood, sampled at week 4, from a patient treated with tofacitinib. The DNA for the CDR3 is TGCAGCGTTACCCGGGACAGCCTTAATGAAAAACTGTTTTTT. Translation gives CSVTRDSLNEKLFF.